This T cell receptor (beta chain) was recovered during a study of T cells expressing NK-cell markers. The germline V gene encodes CDR1 SGHTA and CDR2 FQGNSA. The CDR3 has 16 amino acids. From its re-call of the 5' RACE reads, TCRdb lists each CDR3 protein once, without DNA. The sample totals about 450,000 distinct CDR3 sequences. The sequence came from a woman aged 18 to 75 in good health. What was sequenced was blood T cells: a sorted CD56 or NKG2C T cell subset, CD4+ or CD8+ T cells, or bulk PBMC T cells (not recorded which). This chain links TRBV7-2 with TRBJ2-5; TCRdb calls TRBD1, which cannot be checked without DNA. The CDR3 here is CASSGWDRSGEETQYF.